Listed below are T cell receptor beta chains from one sample, sequenced in a study of cytomegalovirus exposure and HLA in healthy donors. TCRdb's table, derived via immunoSEQ multiplex PCR, lists solely in-frame clones and lacks some. The sample records 40,000 or so clones, about 78% being singletons. The specimen was PBMCs. Receptors were obtained from a woman in her twenties or thirties in good health and CMV-seronegative. Each CDR3 is given with its conserved first and last residue. The D gene is left open where the match is weak. Expanded clones get a size class; other rows say once, few or many, or leave the size out.

DNA	CDR3	D	V	J	size
TGTGCCTGGAGCGGACTAGCGGGAGGGCCAACCGGGGCCAACGTCCTGACTTTC	CAWSGLAGGPTGANVLTF	TRBD2	TRBV30	TRBJ2-6	few
TGTGCCAGTAGTACGGGTCAATCGAATGGGGCAGGGGCTGCTGCCTATGGCTACACCTTC	CASSTGQSNGAGAAAYGYTF	.	TRBV19	TRBJ1-2	.
TGTGCCAGCAGTGAAGAGCCGGTCTCTGGAAACACCATATATTTT	CASSEEPVSGNTIYF	.	TRBV2	TRBJ1-3	.
TGTGCCAGCAGCTTAGGTGCTCGGGGGACTGAAGCTTTCTTT	CASSLGARGTEAFF	.	TRBV7-9	TRBJ1-1	.
TGTGCCAGCCGCCTTTCGGGGAACACTGAAGCTTTCTTT	CASRLSGNTEAFF	.	TRBV6-1	TRBJ1-1	.
TGTGCCAGCAGTGTGGCGGGCTACAATGAGCAGTTCTTC	CASSVAGYNEQFF	.	TRBV25-1	TRBJ2-1	.
TGTGCCAGCAGCTGGGGTAGGAGGCTCCGCTCCTACGAGCAGTACTTC	CASSWGRRLRSYEQYF	.	TRBV7-7	TRBJ2-7	once
TGTGCCAGCGCAAGGGAGTCGATTGAAGCTTTCTTT	CASARESIEAFF	.	TRBV7-2	TRBJ1-1	few
TGTGCCAGCAGTTCCCGGACAGGGGGCGCCGGTCAGCCCCAGCATTTT	CASSSRTGGAGQPQHF	TRBD1	TRBV5-6	TRBJ1-5	.
TGTGCCAGCAGCGGGGGCTTGGACACTGAAGCTTTCTTT	CASSGGLDTEAFF	.	TRBV13	TRBJ1-1	.
TGTGCCAGCAGAGACACCGACGGGGGGGATGAAAAACTGTTTTTT	CASRDTDGGDEKLFF	.	TRBV6-4	TRBJ1-4	few
TGTGCCAGCAGTGATTTGGACAGAGCCTACGAGCAGTACTTC	CASSDLDRAYEQYF	.	TRBV2	TRBJ2-7	few
TGTGCCAGCAGCGTAGAGGGGACGAACACCGGGGAGCTGTTTTTT	CASSVEGTNTGELFF	.	TRBV9	TRBJ2-2	.
TGTGCCAGCAGCCGTACAGGGTCGGCGGGGGAGCTGTTTTTT	CASSRTGSAGELFF	.	TRBV16	TRBJ2-2	.
TGTGCCAGCAGGAGGGGGGAGGGCCCGAATGAGCAGTTCTTC	CASRRGEGPNEQFF	.	TRBV7-9	TRBJ2-1	.
TGTGCCTGGTCCCGGCAGGGGAATGAAAAACTGTTTTTT	CAWSRQGNEKLFF	.	TRBV30	TRBJ1-4	few
TGTGCCAGCAGTACCCGGACAGGAGAGACCCAGTACTTC	CASSTRTGETQYF	TRBD1	TRBV6-5	TRBJ2-5	.
TGTGCCAGCAGCTTTGGGACAGGGGGCCTAACTAACTATGGCTACACCTTC	CASSFGTGGLTNYGYTF	TRBD1	TRBV5-4	TRBJ1-2	.
TGCGCCAGCAGAGCGGGGGAAGACACAGATACGCAGTATTTT	CASRAGEDTDTQYF	TRBD2	TRBV5-1	TRBJ2-3	.
TGCGCCAGCAGCTTGGGGACTGCGTACAATGAGCAGTTCTTC	CASSLGTAYNEQFF	.	TRBV5-1	TRBJ2-1	.
TGTGCCAGCAGCCAAGATCTCCCCGGGGGGGCCACCGGGGAGCTGTTTTTT	CASSQDLPGGATGELFF	TRBD2	TRBV4-2	TRBJ2-2	.
TGTGCCAGCAGTTACTCGGGGACTCTGGCCTACAATGAGCAGTTCTTC	CASSYSGTLAYNEQFF	.	TRBV6-5	TRBJ2-1	.
TGTGCCAGCAGCTTAGCGCTGAGGGCCACTGAAGCTTTCTTT	CASSLALRATEAFF	.	TRBV7-2	TRBJ1-1	.
TGTGCCTGGAGTTCCACGGGGGCGGGACAGGGAGGACAGCCCCAGCATTTT	CAWSSTGAGQGGQPQHF	TRBD1	TRBV30	TRBJ1-5	.
TGCGCCAGCAGTGAGTCGACACTGGCGGGGGCCAACACCGGGGAGCTGTTTTTT	CASSESTLAGANTGELFF	.	TRBV10-1	TRBJ2-2	.
TGCGCCAGCAGCCAAGATCTCGTATTCGGGGGAAGCACAGATACGCAGTATTTT	CASSQDLVFGGSTDTQYF	.	TRBV4-1	TRBJ2-3	few
TGTGCCAGCAGCTTGCGGACTAGCGGGTCAAGAGAGACCCAGTACTTC	CASSLRTSGSRETQYF	TRBD2	TRBV5-6	TRBJ2-5	.
TGTGCCATCAGTGAGGACCTTGGACGCGGGGACACTGAAGCTTTCTTT	CAISEDLGRGDTEAFF	.	TRBV10-3	TRBJ1-1	.
TGCAGCGTTGAAACGGACAGGGAAGGGGCCCAGTACTTC	CSVETDREGAQYF	TRBD1	TRBV29-1	TRBJ2-5	.
TGTGCCAGCAGCCCGACAGATTTTAATTCACCCCTCCACTTT	CASSPTDFNSPLHF	.	TRBV4-2	TRBJ1-6	.
TGCGCCAGCGCATGGCTAGCGGGGGGCACAGATACGCAGTATTTT	CASAWLAGGTDTQYF	TRBD2	TRBV5-1	TRBJ2-3	few
TGTGCCAGCAGCCCCCGGCGCAACAGCCTCCAAGAGACCCAGTACTTC	CASSPRRNSLQETQYF	.	TRBV2	TRBJ2-5	.
TGTGCCAGCAGTTTTAGCCTCGGGGGAGCGGGCTACACCTTC	CASSFSLGGAGYTF	.	TRBV28	TRBJ1-2	.
TGCAGCGTTGAAGCAGGGTTGGGTAAGACCCAGTACTTC	CSVEAGLGKTQYF	.	TRBV29-1	TRBJ2-5	.
TGTGCCTGGAGTGTAGAGGTTGGGGGGGGTTCACCCCTCCACTTT	CAWSVEVGGGSPLHF	.	TRBV30	TRBJ1-6	.
TGTGCCAGCAGTTTGGGCAGGGTCGAGACCCAGTACTTC	CASSLGRVETQYF	.	TRBV27	TRBJ2-5	once
TGTGCCAGCGGGACTAGCGGGGGGTGGGAGCAGTACTTC	CASGTSGGWEQYF	TRBD2	TRBV7-2	TRBJ2-7	.